The 17 T cell receptor beta chains in this list originate from one sample, sequenced in a study of Graves' ophthalmopathy and Graves' hyperthyroidism. RNA transcripts were the template, and TCR beta CDR3 regions were amplified from them. The authors performed first-round RT-PCR with HTBI primers and then a second-round multiplex PCR. TCRdb passed the multiplex PCR reads through MiXCR, listing each CDR3 protein once. The sample lists over a million distinct CDR3 sequences; about two fifths were seen once. The sample comprised peripheral blood or thyroid tissue (not recorded which). The receptors stem from an adult man with Graves' hyperthyroidism.

This clonotype was seen only once. The chain combines TRBV10-3 with TRBJ2-7; 7 nucleotides align to TRBD1. V lost 0 bases to trimming and J lost 2 bases; unmatched junction nucleotides: 4. There are 15 residues in the CDR3. CDR1 is ENHRY, CDR2 SYGVKD, per germline. This CDR3 is CAISESDRRAYEQYF. The CDR3 DNA is TGTGCCATCAGTGAGTCGGACAGGCGCGCCTACGAGCAGTACTTC.

The chain links TRBV25-1 to TRBJ1-6; 10 nucleotides align to TRBD1. The CDR3 spans 16 residues. V shed 3 bases, J shed 11 bases, and the junction held 10 bases outside the gene matches. CDR1 is MGHDK and CDR2 is SYGVNS in the germline V gene. In DNA form, the CDR3 reads TGTGCCAGCAGTGACCCAGGGCCGGGACAGGGGACACCCCTCCACTTT. This gives the protein CASSDPGPGQGTPLHF.

J is TRBJ1-5 and V is TRBV15, with D hard to call. Trimming pared 3 bases from V and 2 bases from J, leaving 17 bases between. The CDR3 totals 17 residues. CDR1 is LNHNV and CDR2 is YYDKDF in the germline V gene (reference sequence). DNA for the CDR3: TGTGCCACCAGCAGTGACCAGACACTCGGCGGCAATCAGCCCCAGCATTTT. It encodes CATSSDQTLGGNQPQHF.

This clonotype has a count of ten or more. The chain recombines TRBV12-3 or TRBV12-4 with TRBJ1-2; 7 bases are a match to TRBD1. The CDR3 contains 14 residues. The V gene end was trimmed by 4 bases and the J gene end by 3 bases; junction bases not matched to a gene: 5. CDR3 sequence reads: CASSSGQVDYGYTF. CDR3 coding DNA: TGTGCCAGCAGTTCCGGACAGGTTGACTATGGCTACACCTTC.

This clonotype has only a few counts. The chain is built from TRBV10-3 and TRBJ1-2; D not certain. The CDR3 is 14 amino acids. Per germline, CDR1 ENHRY and CDR2 SYGVKD. The CDR3 here is CASKQDLTNYGYTF. CDR3 DNA: TGTGCGTCGAAGCAGGATTTGACTAACTATGGCTACACCTTC.

This clonotype occurred a few times. This chain joins TRBV12-3 or TRBV12-4 and TRBJ2-5; 11 bases agree with TRBD1. With 5 bases clipped from V and 2 bases from J, the junction kept 10 bases outside the gene matches. This CDR3 region has 17 residues. The CDR3: CASSPQPGTGGQETQYF. CDR3 DNA sequence: TGTGCCAGCAGTCCCCAACCCGGGACAGGGGGTCAAGAGACCCAGTACTTC.

The rearrangement uses TRBV7-7 and TRBJ2-5; 10 bases align to TRBD2. The germline CDR1 and CDR2 sequences are SSHAT and FNYEAQ (reference sequence). This CDR3 has 16 amino acids. V shed 5 bases and J 6 bases; nucleotides not matched to a gene: 12. The CDR3 coding sequence is TGTGCCAGCAGCACTAGCCTACTAGCGGGGCGGCAGACCCAGTACTTC. Its translation: CASSTSLLAGRQTQYF.

The chain uses TRBV7-2 and TRBJ2-3; D assignment may be TRBD1 or TRBD2 (5 bases each). The germline V and J ends were trimmed by 6 bases and 4 bases, with 8 bases remaining between them. The germline gives CDR1 SGHTA, CDR2 FQGNSA. The CDR3 has 12 residues. The CDR3 sequence is CASRQGPDTQYF. The CDR3 DNA sequence: TGTGCCAGCAGGCAGGGACCAGATACGCAGTATTTT.

The chain combines TRBV20-1 with TRBJ1-5, with D possibly matching TRBD1 (5 bases). CDR1 and CDR2 (germline): DFQATT, SNEGSKA (reference sequence). The CDR3 spans 11 residues. The ends were cut back, 4 bases at V and 14 bases at J, with 15 bases in the middle. The CDR3 DNA reads TGCAGTGCTACAGGGATAGTCGACGAGCATTTT. Protein sequence: CSATGIVDEHF.

The sample holds many counts of this clonotype. The chain is built from TRBV4-3 and TRBJ1-6; D uncertain. V lost 0 bases and J 2 bases, leaving 8 bases between the germline ends. CDR3 length equals 16 residues. CDR1 and CDR2 (germline): LGHNA, YSLEER. The CDR3 DNA is TGCGCCAGCAGCCAAGAGTCGGAGACCTATAATTCACCCCTCCACTTT. Its protein product is CASSQESETYNSPLHF.

This chain links TRBV7-8 with TRBJ2-5; D is possibly TRBD2 (7 bases). Germline CDR1 and CDR2: SGHVS and FQNEAQ. Trimming cost V 5 bases and J 5 bases, with 21 bases left between them. This CDR3 spans 16 amino acids. The CDR3 DNA is TGTGCCAGCAGCCAAGTGCGCGGGAGAGGGGGGGAGACCCAGTACTTC. Translated: CASSQVRGRGGETQYF.

The rearrangement uses TRBV2 and TRBJ2-2; D is unclear. V lost 9 bases to trimming and J lost 1 base, with 15 bases between them. CDR1 is SNHLY and CDR2 is FYNNEI in the germline V gene. This CDR3 comprises 15 residues. The CDR3 region has the DNA TGTGCCAGGAGCCAGAGCCGAGGGAACACCGGGGAGCTGTTTTTT. It yields the protein CARSQSRGNTGELFF.

This chain connects TRBV20-1 to TRBJ1-2; D gene uncertain. CDR1 DFQATT and CDR2 SNEGSKA come from the germline V gene (reference sequence). This CDR3 has 12 amino acids. V gave up 0 bases and J gave up 5 bases, with 7 bases separating them. The CDR3 DNA follows: TGCAGTGCTAGAGATTGGGATTATGGCTACACCTTC. Protein sequence: CSARDWDYGYTF.

This clonotype was recorded at least ten times. The chain has TRBV10-3 and TRBJ2-7; 12 bases match TRBD1. Germline loops: CDR1 ENHRY, CDR2 SYGVKD. The CDR3 runs to 13 residues. V shed 10 bases, J shed 5 bases, and the junction held 6 bases outside the gene matches. The CDR3 nucleotides are TGTGCCACCTCCGGGACAGGGGGCAACGAGCAGTACTTC. Amino acid sequence: CATSGTGGNEQYF.

This clonotype was seen many times. V and J are TRBV7-2 and TRBJ1-5; D not certain. The CDR3 loop spans 13 amino acids. Germline CDR1 and CDR2: SGHTA and FQGNSA. The ends were cut back, 4 bases at V and 3 bases at J, with 7 bases in the middle. CDR3 loop: CASSSENNQPQHF. The CDR3 coding sequence is TGTGCCAGCAGCTCGGAAAACAATCAGCCCCAGCATTTT.

At least ten counts were recorded for this clonotype. V is TRBV20-1 and J is TRBJ2-7; maybe TRBD2 (6 bases). Looked up from germline, CDR1 is DFQATT and CDR2 is SNEGSKA (reference sequence). The CDR3 has 17 residues. Trimming pared 6 bases from V and 5 bases from J, leaving 29 bases between. The CDR3 is CSADGTHGRGKLDEQYF. The CDR3, as DNA: TGCAGTGCAGACGGGACCCACGGGAGAGGTAAATTGGACGAGCAGTACTTC.

Many counts were recorded for this clonotype. The V call is TRBV29-1, the J call TRBJ2-2; D gene unclear. Germline V CDR1 and CDR2: SQVTM, ANQGSEA. This CDR3 is built from 12 residues. Trimming shortened V by 4 bases and J by 0 bases, and 3 bases separated the two germline ends. CDR3 sequence reads: CSVASNTGELFF. The CDR3, as DNA: TGCAGCGTTGCTTCGAACACCGGGGAGCTGTTTTTT.